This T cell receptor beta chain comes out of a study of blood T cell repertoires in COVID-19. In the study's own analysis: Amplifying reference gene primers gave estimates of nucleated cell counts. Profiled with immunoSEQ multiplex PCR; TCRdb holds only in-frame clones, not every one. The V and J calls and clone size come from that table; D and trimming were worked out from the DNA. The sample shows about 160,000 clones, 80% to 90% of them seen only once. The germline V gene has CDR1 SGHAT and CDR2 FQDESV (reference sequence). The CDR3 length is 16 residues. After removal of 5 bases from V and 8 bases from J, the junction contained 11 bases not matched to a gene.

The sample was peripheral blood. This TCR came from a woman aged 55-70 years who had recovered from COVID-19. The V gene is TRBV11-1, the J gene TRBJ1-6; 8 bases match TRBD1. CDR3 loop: CASSPGQGTGDSPLHF. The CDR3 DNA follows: TGTGCCAGCAGCCCAGGACAGGGTACAGGAGATTCACCCCTCCACTTT.